A single sample gave rise to the 17 T cell receptor beta chains below, sequenced in a study of blood T cell repertoires in COVID-19. The assay was immunoSEQ multiplex PCR, and TCRdb's table has in-frame clones only and misses some. This sample yields fewer than 250,000 clones, of which approximately 91% are seen a single time; 1.1% belongs to the top ten. Specimen: peripheral blood. The origin of the receptors is a man younger than 40 with acute or convalescent COVID-19.

The rearrangement joins TRBV7-9 to TRBJ1-4, with 7 bases lining up with TRBD1. Germline assignment: CDR1 SEHNR and CDR2 FQNEAQ (reference sequence). V was pared by 1 base and J by 3 bases, with 5 bases of the junction left unmatched. The CDR3 sequence is 16 residues long. CDR3 sequence: CASSLEGGRPNEKLFF. The DNA for the CDR3 is TGTGCCAGCAGCTTAGAAGGGGGCAGGCCTAATGAAAAACTGTTTTTT.

The chain recombines TRBV10-3 with TRBJ2-1; 7 positions match TRBD2. V gave up 2 bases and J gave up 10 bases; unmatched junction bases: 8. This CDR3 contains 14 residues. Germline V lookup: CDR1 ENHRY, CDR2 SYGVKD. CDR3 sequence (DNA): TGTGCCATCAGTGAGGGACTAGGTAGGTCCGAGCAGTTCTTC. This gives the protein CAISEGLGRSEQFF.

CDR3 sequence (DNA): TGTGCCAGCAACCACGGAGGGGCGGGTTCACCCCTCCACTTT. Translated, it gives CASNHGGAGSPLHF. This chain uses TRBV6-5 with TRBJ1-6; possibly TRBD1 for D (5 bases). The CDR3 is 14 amino acids. V was trimmed by 7 bases and J by 9 bases, leaving 16 bases between them. In germline, CDR1 is MNHEY, CDR2 SVGAGI.

CDR3 amino acids: CASSEGRAAFEKLFF. The CDR3 DNA sequence: TGTGCCAGCAGCGAGGGGAGGGCAGCGTTTGAAAAACTGTTTTTT. The rearrangement joins TRBV9 to TRBJ1-4; perhaps TRBD1 as D (5 bases). CDR3 size: 15 residues. Germline values: CDR1 SGDLS, CDR2 YYNGEE. V was clipped by 3 bases and J by 7 bases, with 16 bases between them.

The chain joins TRBV15 to TRBJ2-7, with D unclear. The CDR3 is made up of 15 amino acids. The germline V and J ends were trimmed by 3 bases and 1 base, with 13 bases remaining between them. Looked up from germline, CDR1 is LNHNV and CDR2 is YYDKDF (reference sequence). CDR3 protein: CATSSLTGYSYEQYF. For the CDR3, the DNA is TGTGCCACCAGCAGCCTGACTGGGTATTCCTACGAGCAGTACTTC.

J is TRBJ2-1 and V is TRBV5-1, with D unresolved. The germline CDR1 and CDR2 sequences are SGHRS and YFSETQ. Trimming took off 0 bases at V and 0 bases at J, with 16 bases between the two ends. The CDR3 totals 18 residues. The CDR3 spells CASSLAPHVRSSYNEQFF. The CDR3 DNA reads TGCGCCAGCAGCTTGGCCCCACATGTCCGGAGCTCCTACAATGAGCAGTTCTTC.

The chain couples TRBV5-1 to TRBJ1-4, with TRBD1 matching 12 bases. Per germline, CDR1 SGHRS and CDR2 YFSETQ. The CDR3 runs to 18 residues. With V trimmed by 4 bases and J by 1 base, 8 bases remained unmatched. As DNA, the CDR3 is TGCGCCAGCAGCCAGGGGACAGGGGGCGCGGTAACTAATGAAAAACTGTTTTTT. Amino acid sequence: CASSQGTGGAVTNEKLFF.

V and J are TRBV28 and TRBJ2-7; 13 nucleotides agree with TRBD2. The trim removed 3 bases at V and 6 bases at J, leaving 5 bases unmatched. The germline gives CDR1 MDHEN, CDR2 SYDVKM. This CDR3 spans 15 amino acids. The CDR3 nucleotides are TGTGCCAGCAGTTTGGAGGGACTAGCGGGGAGCGAGCAGTACTTC. Its translation is CASSLEGLAGSEQYF.

The rearrangement links TRBV5-1 to TRBJ1-6, with TRBD1 matching over 8 bases. The CDR3 loop spans 14 amino acids. The junction had 4 bases not matched to a gene; V was cut back by 3 bases and J by 8 bases. Per the germline V gene, CDR1 is SGHRS and CDR2 is YFSETQ. The CDR3 loop reads CASSSGQGDSPLHF. CDR3 nucleotides: TGCGCCAGCAGCTCCGGACAGGGAGATTCACCCCTCCACTTT. Filled out from reference TRBV5-1 and TRBJ1-6, the complete variable domain reads KAGVTQTPRYLIKTRGQQVTLSCSPISGHRSVSWYQQTPGQGLQFLFEYFSETQRNKGNFPGRFSGRQFSNSRSEMNVSTLELGDSALYLCASSSGQGDSPLHFGNGTRLTVT.

This sequence joins TRBV28 and TRBJ1-2; the D is unclear. This CDR3 is 17 amino acids long. Germline V gene data show CDR1 as MDHEN and CDR2 as SYDVKM. V gave up 5 bases and J gave up 1 base, with 20 bases separating them. In DNA form, the CDR3 reads TGTGCCAGCAGTAATGACCCTCGGGAGCCTTATAACTATGGCTACACCTTC. Its translation is CASSNDPREPYNYGYTF.

The CDR3 nucleotides read TGTGCCAGCAGCTTAAGCGGGAGGGCTTACAATGAGCAGTTCTTC. Its translation: CASSLSGRAYNEQFF. V usage is TRBV7-3 and J usage is TRBJ2-1; the match to TRBD2 covers 9 bases. The CDR3 loop spans 15 amino acids. Germline V lookup: CDR1 SGHTA, CDR2 FQGTGA. Trimming removed 1 base from V and 4 bases from J; junction bases left unmatched: 2.

The V call is TRBV18, the J call TRBJ1-2; TRBD1 is a possible D gene (6 bases). V gave up 0 bases and J gave up 2 bases, with 7 bases separating them. The germline gives CDR1 KGHSH, CDR2 LQKENI. The CDR3 runs to 14 residues. CDR3 nucleotide sequence: TGTGCCAGCTCACCACCGAGGGGGAACTATGGCTACACCTTC. It translates to CASSPPRGNYGYTF.

This clone has just one count. The chain uses TRBV18 and TRBJ1-1; 8 bases line up with TRBD1. Germline CDR1 KGHSH, CDR2 LQKENI. There are 15 residues in the CDR3. Germline trimming cut 4 bases from V and 1 base from J; bases unmatched to any gene: 5. CDR3 loop: CASSLTGGTNTEAFF. DNA of the CDR3: TGTGCCAGCTCACTTACAGGGGGGACGAACACTGAAGCTTTCTTT.

The chain uses TRBV30 and TRBJ2-5; D perhaps matches TRBD1 (6 bases). The germline gives CDR1 GTSNPN, CDR2 SVGIG (reference sequence). The CDR3 sequence is 13 residues long. V was trimmed by 0 bases and J by 4 bases, leaving 9 bases between them. DNA for the CDR3: TGTGCCTGGAGTGTACGAGGGGGAGAGACCCAGTACTTC. It encodes CAWSVRGGETQYF.

The chain carries TRBV9 and TRBJ1-4; D perhaps matches TRBD1 (5 bases). V dropped 4 bases and J dropped 4 bases, with 35 bases sitting between them. CDR1 is SGDLS and CDR2 is YYNGEE in the germline V gene. The CDR3 is made up of 22 amino acids. DNA for the CDR3: TGTGCCAGCAGCCTTATTCGTAGATTAGGAATGGAGAAGGACACTTATAATGAAAAACTGTTTTTT. Translated, it gives CASSLIRRLGMEKDTYNEKLFF.

This chain connects TRBV25-1 to TRBJ2-1; D is uncertain. Germline CDR1 MGHDK, CDR2 SYGVNS. The CDR3 totals 11 residues. With 5 bases removed from V and 7 bases from J, the gap between germline ends came to 6 bases. This chain's CDR3 is CASSRRNEQFF. CDR3 DNA sequence: TGTGCCAGCAGTCGGAGAAATGAGCAGTTCTTC.

The genes are TRBV30 and TRBJ2-4; weak D call: TRBD2 (7 bases). The germline V gene has CDR1 GTSNPN and CDR2 SVGIG (reference sequence). CDR3 length: 15 residues. Trimming stripped 3 bases from V and 0 bases from J, with 12 bases between. Here the CDR3 reads CAWRGGVLAKNIQYF. CDR3 DNA: TGTGCCTGGAGAGGGGGGGTCCTAGCCAAAAACATTCAGTACTTC.